This T cell receptor (beta chain) was observed in a study of Ad26.COV2.S vaccination and SARS-CoV-2 variants. The overall study: Among those in the COV1001 Ad26.COV2.S trial arm was the donor.

CDR1 is SGHTS and CDR2 is YDEGEE in the germline V gene. The CDR3 length is 12 residues. The V gene lost 5 bases and the J gene lost 7 bases, with 12 bases spanning the gap. Whole-study findings and limits: It is possible that the TCR breadth and depth analyses underestimated the total T cell responses. Reports say spike-specific CD8+ and CD4+ T cell responses covered substantial breadth after vaccination.

As to this clone: What it binds is not known.

The data were produced by immunoSEQ multiplex PCR, yet TCRdb's version contains in-frame clones alone and is incomplete. The sample shows about half a million clones, approximately 90% of them seen only once. Treatment: over 15 received Ad26.COV2.S at low or high dose, single or two shots; 5 received placebo; per-sample allocation not given. It was on day 63 after the first vaccine or placebo injection that samples were taken. The donor was a Boston adult aged 18-55 years. This receptor was taken from a person aged 18-65 years who received the Ad26.COV2.S COVID-19 vaccine or a placebo. This chain uses TRBV5-8 with TRBJ1-2, with D maybe TRBD1 (6 bases). The sample here was peripheral blood, taken in a trial of Ad26.COV2.S vaccine versus placebo. CDR3 in DNA: TGTGCCAGCAGTTCGGGGGGCCCTGGCTACACCTTC. Translated, it gives CASSSGGPGYTF.